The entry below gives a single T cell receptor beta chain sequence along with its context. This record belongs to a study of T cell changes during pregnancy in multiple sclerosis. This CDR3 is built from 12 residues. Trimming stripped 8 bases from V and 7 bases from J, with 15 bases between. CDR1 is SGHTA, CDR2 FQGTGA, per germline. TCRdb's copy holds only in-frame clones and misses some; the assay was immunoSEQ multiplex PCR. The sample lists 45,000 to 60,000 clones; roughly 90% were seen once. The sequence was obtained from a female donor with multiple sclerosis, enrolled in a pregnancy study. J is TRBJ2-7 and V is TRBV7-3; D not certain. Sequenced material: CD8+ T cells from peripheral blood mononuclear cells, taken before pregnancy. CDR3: CASEWASFEQYF. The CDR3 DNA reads TGTGCCAGCGAATGGGCCTCTTTTGAGCAGTACTTC.